The sample holds a few counts of the clone carrying this TCR beta chain. The data are from a study of blood T cell repertoires in COVID-19. The protocol was immunoSEQ multiplex PCR, while the TCRdb copy is restricted to in-frame clones and leaves out a portion. Among some 190,000 clones listed, 70% to 90% were seen once. Germline CDR1 SGHNT, CDR2 YYREEE (reference sequence). The CDR3 is made up of 17 amino acids. V was clipped by 0 bases and J by 4 bases; unmatched bases: 6. The V and J genes are TRBV5-4 and TRBJ1-3; 11 bases match TRBD1. The origin of this receptor is a man in his sixties with acute or convalescent COVID-19. Specimen: peripheral blood. CDR3 protein: CASSLDGQGAGGNTIYF. CDR3 sequence (DNA): TGTGCCAGCAGCTTGGACGGACAGGGGGCTGGCGGAAACACCATATATTTT.